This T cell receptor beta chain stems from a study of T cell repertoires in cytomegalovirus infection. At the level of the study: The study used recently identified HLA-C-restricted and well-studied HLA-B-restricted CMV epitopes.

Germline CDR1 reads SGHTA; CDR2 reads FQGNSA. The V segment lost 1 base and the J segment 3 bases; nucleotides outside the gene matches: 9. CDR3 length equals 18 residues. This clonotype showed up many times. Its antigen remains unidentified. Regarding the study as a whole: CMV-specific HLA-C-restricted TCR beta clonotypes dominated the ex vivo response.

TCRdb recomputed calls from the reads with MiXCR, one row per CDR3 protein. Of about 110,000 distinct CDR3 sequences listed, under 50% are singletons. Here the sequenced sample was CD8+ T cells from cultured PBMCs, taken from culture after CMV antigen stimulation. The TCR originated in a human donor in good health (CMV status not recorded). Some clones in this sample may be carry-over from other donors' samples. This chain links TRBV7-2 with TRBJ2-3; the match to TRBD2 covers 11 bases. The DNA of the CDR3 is TGTGCCAGCAGCTTAGAAGCTAGCGGGGGGCCGGGGACAGATACGCAGTATTTT. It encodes CASSLEASGGPGTDTQYF.